The next 20 T cell receptor beta chains were all read from a single sample in a study of blood T cell repertoires in COVID-19. Here immunoSEQ multiplex PCR was the method, and the copy in TCRdb shows in-frame clones only, minus some. This sample has about 83,000 clones, with about 92% found just once. The specimen sequenced was peripheral blood. All receptors come from a woman aged 80 or over with active or convalescent COVID-19.

The rearrangement links TRBV7-2 to TRBJ2-3, with TRBD2 identical over 11 bases. This CDR3 region has 16 residues. V trimming: 3 bases; J trimming: 4 bases; junction bases outside the gene matches: 6. Germline CDR1 is SGHTA and CDR2 is FQGNSA. The CDR3 DNA sequence: TGTGCCAGCAGCTTCACTAGCGGGGGCCTCTCAGATACGCAGTATTTT. Its translation: CASSFTSGGLSDTQYF.

The CDR3 DNA is TGTGCCAGCTCGGACAGCGGGACAGGGCAGATCTATGGCTACACCTTC. This encodes CASSDSGTGQIYGYTF. The chain couples TRBV18 to TRBJ1-2, with TRBD1 matching 9 bases. This CDR3 is 16 amino acids long. V shed 6 bases, J shed 4 bases, and the junction held 12 bases outside the gene matches. Germline-derived CDR1 and CDR2 are KGHSH and LQKENI.

This rearrangement joins TRBV19 to TRBJ1-2; D is unclear. The CDR3 loop spans 14 amino acids. The germline V gene has CDR1 LNHDA and CDR2 SQIVND (reference sequence). Trimming took 2 bases from V and 3 from J, leaving 10 bases between them. CDR3 bases: TGTGCCAGTAGTATAAGGCAGCGCTACTATGGCTACACCTTC. Its protein product is CASSIRQRYYGYTF.

The CDR3 DNA sequence: TGTGCCAGCAGTTACGGAGCAGGGTTACTCTATGGCTACACCTTC. Translation: CASSYGAGLLYGYTF. This chain uses TRBV6-5 with TRBJ1-2; tentatively, D is TRBD1 (5 bases). Germline values: CDR1 MNHEY, CDR2 SVGAGI. The CDR3 has 15 amino acids. The germline V and J ends were trimmed by 2 bases and 4 bases, with 14 bases remaining between them.

This chain joins TRBV6-5 and TRBJ1-1; D is unresolved. This CDR3 contains 12 residues. With 6 bases removed from V and 3 bases from J, the gap between germline ends came to 8 bases. Germline assignment: CDR1 MNHEY and CDR2 SVGAGI. The CDR3 region has the DNA TGTGCCAGCAGGCCACGGTACACTGAAGCTTTCTTT. As protein: CASRPRYTEAFF.

The chain couples TRBV28 to TRBJ1-5; a possible D gene is TRBD1 (6 bases). Germline lookup yields CDR1 MDHEN and CDR2 SYDVKM. Trimming removed 4 bases from V and 11 bases from J, with 15 bases in between. This CDR3 region has 13 residues. CDR3 in DNA: TGTGCCAGCAGTTCCCTGGGGGCTGGAGCCCAGCATTTT. This sequence encodes CASSSLGAGAQHF. Supplemented by reference TRBV28 and TRBJ1-5, the full variable domain reads DVKVTQSSRYLVKRTGEKVFLECVQDMDHENMFWYRQDPGLGLRLIYFSYDVKMKEKGDIPEGYSVSREKKERFSLILESASTNQTSMYLCASSSLGAGAQHFGDGTRLSIL.

This rearrangement joins TRBV28 to TRBJ2-7, with D hard to call. The CDR3 is 13 amino acids. Trimming removed 4 bases from V and 1 base from J, with 8 bases in between. Germline CDR1 reads MDHEN; CDR2 reads SYDVKM. The CDR3 region has the DNA TGTGCCAGCAGTTCTAAGCTGTCCTACGAGCAGTACTTC. Its protein is CASSSKLSYEQYF.

This clone has just a few counts. The rearrangement joins TRBV7-6 to TRBJ2-3; 10 bases line up with TRBD2. Germline V gene data show CDR1 as SGHVS and CDR2 as FNYEAQ. Trimming at V came to 11 bases and at J to 1 base, leaving 12 bases not matched to a gene. The CDR3 runs to 16 residues. This chain's CDR3 is CASARAGGRGTDTQYF. The CDR3 nucleotides are TGTGCCTCGGCTCGAGCGGGGGGGCGGGGCACAGATACGCAGTATTTT. The full variable domain, with the rest looked up from reference TRBV7-6 and TRBJ2-3, is GAGVSQSPRYKVTKRGQDVALRCDPISGHVSLYWYRQALGQGPEFLTYFNYEAQQDKSGLPNDRFSAERPEGSISTLTIQRTEQRDSAMYRCASARAGGRGTDTQYFGPGTRLTVL.

V and J are TRBV29-1 and TRBJ2-7, with a tentative D call TRBD2 (5 bases). The CDR3 sequence is 12 residues long. CDR1 and CDR2 from the germline V gene are SQVTM and ANQGSEA. With 3 bases removed from V and 5 bases from J, the gap between germline ends came to 11 bases. CDR3 protein: CSVETNPHEQYF. CDR3 sequence (DNA): TGCAGCGTTGAGACTAACCCCCACGAGCAGTACTTC.

Only one count was recorded for this clone. V is TRBV18 and J is TRBJ1-1, with TRBD1 matching over 8 bases. The CDR3 consists of 15 residues. Germline lookup yields CDR1 KGHSH and CDR2 LQKENI. The V gene end was trimmed by 3 bases and the J gene end by 3 bases; junction bases not matched to a gene: 6. CDR3 amino acids: CASSPWTGRDTEAFF. The CDR3 DNA reads TGTGCCAGCTCACCGTGGACAGGGCGGGACACTGAAGCTTTCTTT.

The V gene is TRBV6-2 or TRBV6-3, the J gene TRBJ1-2, with D possibly matching TRBD1 (6 bases). The CDR3 consists of 14 residues. V lost 0 bases and J 7 bases, leaving 12 bases between the germline ends. Germline V CDR1 and CDR2: MNHEY, SVGEGT. CDR3 in amino acids: CASSYSMGAVGYTF. CDR3 nucleotides: TGTGCCAGCAGTTACTCGATGGGGGCGGTTGGCTACACCTTC.

This clone has only a few counts. This chain joins TRBV5-1 and TRBJ1-2, with TRBD1 matching over 7 bases. CDR3 length equals 14 residues. CDR1 is SGHRS, CDR2 YFSETQ, per germline. J was trimmed by 4 bases and V by 4 bases; bases with no gene match: 7. The CDR3 reads CASSRTGDGYGYTF. The CDR3 bases are TGCGCCAGCAGCCGAACAGGGGACGGCTATGGCTACACCTTC.

The chain combines TRBV7-6 with TRBJ2-1, with D possibly matching TRBD2 (5 bases). The CDR3 length is 15 residues. With 4 bases removed from V and 4 bases from J, the gap between germline ends came to 14 bases. Germline loops: CDR1 SGHVS, CDR2 FNYEAQ. As DNA, the CDR3 is TGTGCCAGCAGCTATAGGGCGGGTCTATACAATGAGCAGTTCTTC. Protein sequence: CASSYRAGLYNEQFF.

This rearrangement joins TRBV28 to TRBJ2-7; TRBD2 is a possible D gene (6 bases). Germline V gene lookup returns CDR1 MDHEN and CDR2 SYDVKM. This CDR3 has 11 amino acids. Trimming took off 7 bases at V and 6 bases at J, with 10 bases between the two ends. CDR3 bases: TGTGCCAGCACGGGGGTTGGCGAGCAGTACTTC. Encoded protein: CASTGVGEQYF.

This clone was recorded once. The chain couples TRBV7-9 to TRBJ1-1; TRBD1 matches 10 bases. V lost 3 bases and J lost 2; bases outside the gene matches: 6. CDR1 and CDR2 (germline): SEHNR, FQNEAQ (reference sequence). CDR3 size: 16 residues. CDR3 region: CASSLGQGLFNTEAFF. In DNA form, the CDR3 reads TGTGCCAGCAGCTTGGGACAGGGGCTTTTTAACACTGAAGCTTTCTTT. The full variable domain, with the rest looked up from reference TRBV7-9 and TRBJ1-1, is DTGVSQNPRHKITKRGQNVTFRCDPISEHNRLYWYRQTLGQGPEFLTYFQNEAQLEKSRLLSDRFSAERPKGSFSTLEIQRTEQGDSAMYLCASSLGQGLFNTEAFFGQGTRLTVV.

The chain combines TRBV4-1 with TRBJ2-7; 9 nucleotides align to TRBD2. V trimming: 4 bases; J trimming: 4 bases; junction bases outside the gene matches: 8. The V gene's germline CDR1 is MGHRA and CDR2 YSYEKL. This CDR3 is built from 15 residues. CDR3 DNA sequence: TGCGCCAGCAGCCCCGGAGCGGGGGGCCAATACGAGCAGTACTTC. Protein product: CASSPGAGGQYEQYF.

The V and J genes are TRBV12-3 or TRBV12-4 and TRBJ1-1, with D possibly being TRBD1 (5 bases). The CDR3 runs 13 residues. V was cut by 2 bases and J by 1 base, with 5 bases left in between. CDR3 loop: CASSLQGNTEAFF. The CDR3 coding sequence is TGTGCCAGCAGTTTACAGGGGAACACTGAAGCTTTCTTT.

This clone was detected once. The chain is built from TRBV7-9 and TRBJ1-3; tentative D call: TRBD1 (5 bases). V lost 5 bases and J lost 1, with 9 bases in between. In germline, CDR1 is SEHNR, CDR2 FQNEAQ (reference sequence). CDR3 length: 14 residues. As DNA, the CDR3 is TGTGCCAGCAGCGCCAGGGAATCTGGAAACACCATATATTTT. Protein sequence: CASSARESGNTIYF.

This sequence joins TRBV6-2 or TRBV6-3 and TRBJ1-2; D possibly corresponds to TRBD1 (5 bases). Germline V gene data show CDR1 as MNHEY and CDR2 as SVGEGT. With 4 bases removed from V and 7 bases from J, the gap between germline ends came to 13 bases. There are 13 residues in the CDR3. The CDR3 DNA follows: TGTGCCAGCAGTTTGGGGCCCCTCATTGGCTACACCTTC. Translation gives CASSLGPLIGYTF.

The chain employs TRBV7-9 and TRBJ2-7; 9 bases fit TRBD1. CDR1 and CDR2 (germline): SEHNR, FQNEAQ (reference sequence). The V and J ends lost 2 bases and 4 bases, in that order; junction bases with no gene match: 6. This CDR3 comprises 15 residues. The CDR3 bases are TGTGCCAGCAGCTTAAGCGGGACAGGGAATTACGAGCAGTACTTC. Protein: CASSLSGTGNYEQYF.